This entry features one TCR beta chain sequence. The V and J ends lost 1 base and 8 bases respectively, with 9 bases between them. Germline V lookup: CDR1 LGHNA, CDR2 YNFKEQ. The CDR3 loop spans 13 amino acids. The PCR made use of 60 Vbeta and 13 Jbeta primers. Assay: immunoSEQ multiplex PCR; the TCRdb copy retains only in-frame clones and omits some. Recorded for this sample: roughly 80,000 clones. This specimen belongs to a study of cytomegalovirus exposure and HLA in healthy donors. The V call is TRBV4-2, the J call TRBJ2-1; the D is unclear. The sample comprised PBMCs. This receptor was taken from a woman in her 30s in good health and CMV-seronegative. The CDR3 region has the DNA TGTGCCAGCAGCCAAGGTGTAGAAGATGAGCAGTTCTTC. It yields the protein CASSQGVEDEQFF.